Presented here are 20 T cell receptor beta chains from one specimen sequenced in a study of blood T cell repertoires in COVID-19. Data came from immunoSEQ multiplex PCR; TCRdb stores just in-frame clones and leaves some out. This table has 84,000 or so clones, approximately 86% appearing once. The sample taken for sequencing was peripheral blood. The receptors here all came from a woman older than 75 with acute or convalescent COVID-19.

Here the CDR3 DNA reads TGTGCCAGCAGTCGCCGGGAGAATCAGCCCCAGCATTTT. This codes for CASSRRENQPQHF. The rearrangement uses TRBV27 and TRBJ1-5, with no clear D. Trimming removed 5 bases at V and 4 bases at J, with 9 bases between. Per germline, CDR1 MNHEY and CDR2 SMNVEV (reference sequence). This CDR3 spans 13 amino acids.

This chain links TRBV10-3 with TRBJ2-2; D possibly corresponds to TRBD1 (5 bases). The CDR3 extends over 11 amino acids. Germline assignment: CDR1 ENHRY and CDR2 SYGVKD. V dropped 10 bases and J dropped 6 bases, with 9 bases sitting between them. Written as DNA, the CDR3 is TGTGCCACCCAGGGTCCCGGGGAGCTGTTTTTT. Amino acid sequence: CATQGPGELFF.

This clone was detected once. V is TRBV6-6 and J is TRBJ1-1; 8 bases line up with TRBD1. Germline values: CDR1 MNHNY, CDR2 SVGAGI (reference sequence). V was clipped by 6 bases and J by 4 bases; unmatched bases: 7. The CDR3 consists of 14 residues. Written as DNA, the CDR3 is TGTGCCAGCAGCCTAGACAGGGGTGGCACTGAAGCTTTCTTT. Its translation: CASSLDRGGTEAFF.

The CDR3 DNA follows: TGTGCCAGCCACATAGGCGGGGGGGCGGACACCGGGGAGCTGTTTTTT. Residues: CASHIGGGADTGELFF. The rearrangement links TRBV19 to TRBJ2-2; 9 nucleotides match TRBD2. V was clipped by 9 bases and J by 3 bases; unmatched bases: 11. CDR1 and CDR2 (germline): LNHDA, SQIVND (reference sequence). The CDR3 is 16 amino acids.

The chain is built from TRBV18 and TRBJ2-7; the D is unclear. The CDR3 covers 14 residues. Germline CDR1 KGHSH, CDR2 LQKENI. V was trimmed by 0 bases and J by 3 bases, leaving 9 bases between them. This chain's CDR3 is CASSPPEQNYEQYF. The CDR3, as DNA: TGTGCCAGCTCACCACCGGAACAGAACTACGAGCAGTACTTC.

The chain couples TRBV19 to TRBJ2-1; the match to TRBD2 covers 9 bases. In germline, CDR1 is LNHDA, CDR2 SQIVND (reference sequence). This CDR3 is built from 18 residues. V dropped 4 bases and J dropped 1; count of bases not matched to a gene: 11. The CDR3 sequence: CASSTRGSGRGSYNEQFF. The DNA for the CDR3 is TGTGCCAGTAGTACCCGGGGTAGCGGGAGAGGTTCCTACAATGAGCAGTTCTTC.

The chain joins TRBV5-4 to TRBJ2-2, with 7 nucleotides matching TRBD2. Trimming took 0 bases from V and 6 from J; bases not matched to a gene: 5. The CDR3 is 15 residues long. Germline assignment: CDR1 SGHNT and CDR2 YYREEE (reference sequence). The CDR3 sequence: CASSLASGRAGELFF. CDR3 sequence (DNA): TGTGCCAGCAGCTTGGCCTCAGGGAGGGCCGGGGAGCTGTTTTTT.

The chain recombines TRBV19 with TRBJ1-2; TRBD1 matches at 7 bases. Per germline, CDR1 LNHDA and CDR2 SQIVND (reference sequence). The CDR3 spans 14 residues. J was trimmed by 0 bases and V by 6 bases; bases with no gene match: 4. The CDR3 loop reads CASSQDRANYGYTF. For the CDR3, the DNA is TGTGCCAGTAGCCAAGACAGGGCTAACTATGGCTACACCTTC.

The chain combines TRBV28 with TRBJ1-6; D remains ambiguous. Germline CDR1 MDHEN, CDR2 SYDVKM. V was cut by 8 bases and J by 0 bases, with 14 bases left in between. The CDR3 length is 16 residues. CDR3 DNA: TGTGCCAGCTCTCCCCCGTCCCCCTCCTATAATTCACCCCTCCACTTT. As protein: CASSPPSPSYNSPLHF.

This chain links TRBV5-1 with TRBJ1-2; tentatively, D is TRBD1 (5 bases). The CDR3 length is 13 residues. Per the germline V gene, CDR1 is SGHRS and CDR2 is YFSETQ. V gave up 4 bases and J gave up 7 bases, with 14 bases separating them. CDR3 DNA sequence: TGCGCCAGCAGCGCGCAGGGTGCGAGTGGCTACACCTTC. It translates to CASSAQGASGYTF.

This clone came up once. This chain joins TRBV10-3 and TRBJ2-3; 13 positions match TRBD2. The CDR3 has 16 residues. Germline loops: CDR1 ENHRY, CDR2 SYGVKD. The J segment lost 5 bases and the V segment lost 5 bases, leaving 7 bases of the junction unmatched. CDR3 in amino acids: CAISKTSGRQEDTQYF. As DNA, the CDR3 is TGTGCCATCAGTAAGACTAGCGGGAGGCAAGAAGATACGCAGTATTTT.

The V and J genes are TRBV24-1 and TRBJ1-2; 8 bases fit TRBD1. The CDR3 is 13 amino acids. Germline lookup yields CDR1 KGHDR and CDR2 SFDVKD. The V segment lost 4 bases and the J segment 8 bases; nucleotides outside the gene matches: 5. Here the CDR3 DNA reads TGTGCCACCAGTGACCCACAGGGGGGAGGCTACACCTTC. This translates into CATSDPQGGGYTF.

The rearrangement uses TRBV7-3 and TRBJ2-3, with 10 positions matching TRBD2. Germline loops: CDR1 SGHTA, CDR2 FQGTGA. V was clipped by 4 bases and J by 0 bases; unmatched bases: 4. The CDR3 is 16 residues long. CDR3 coding DNA: TGTGCCAGCAGCTCGGGACTAGCGACTAGCACAGATACGCAGTATTTT. Its protein product is CASSSGLATSTDTQYF.

The chain combines TRBV18 with TRBJ2-2; 7 positions match TRBD1. This CDR3 has 15 residues. Looked up from germline, CDR1 is KGHSH and CDR2 is LQKENI. V was clipped by 5 bases and J by 3 bases; unmatched bases: 6. The CDR3 nucleotides read TGTGCCAGCTCAGAGAACAGGGGAGACACCGGGGAGCTGTTTTTT. This codes for CASSENRGDTGELFF.

V usage is TRBV30 and J usage is TRBJ2-1; 10 positions agree with TRBD1. CDR1 GTSNPN and CDR2 SVGIG come from the germline V gene (reference sequence). Trimming took 8 bases from V and 9 from J; bases not matched to a gene: 16. CDR3 length: 15 residues. CDR3 DNA: TGTGCCGCAACCTACCGGGACAGGGGCGGGGGTGAGCAGTTCTTC. This translates into CAATYRDRGGGEQFF.

The table lists this clone with a few counts. This rearrangement joins TRBV2 to TRBJ1-2, with 9 bases that match TRBD1. CDR1 SNHLY and CDR2 FYNNEI come from the germline V gene. The CDR3 spans 15 residues. With 7 bases clipped from V and 8 bases from J, the junction kept 14 bases outside the gene matches. The chain's CDR3 is CASNRNSGQGYGYTF. The CDR3 DNA reads TGTGCCAGCAATCGGAACTCCGGACAGGGGTACGGCTACACCTTC.

V gene TRBV6-5 combines with J gene TRBJ1-4, with a weak D call TRBD1 (5 bases). CDR3 length: 13 residues. Germline V gene lookup returns CDR1 MNHEY and CDR2 SVGAGI. V gave up 8 bases and J gave up 5 bases, with 12 bases separating them. CDR3 sequence reads: CASGGSSNEKLFF. CDR3 DNA sequence: TGTGCCAGCGGGGGGAGTTCCAATGAAAAACTGTTTTTT.

This clone was counted once. The V call is TRBV12-5, the J call TRBJ1-4; a weak D match, TRBD1 (5 bases). V lost 6 bases and J 6 bases, leaving 8 bases between the germline ends. In germline, CDR1 is LGHNT, CDR2 FRNRAP. The CDR3 runs 12 residues. The CDR3: CASGQGHEKLFF. CDR3 sequence (DNA): TGTGCTAGTGGCCAGGGTCATGAAAAACTGTTTTTT.

The rearrangement joins TRBV18 to TRBJ2-1; 8 nucleotides line up with TRBD1. Germline values: CDR1 KGHSH, CDR2 LQKENI. Losses at the gene ends were 6 bases for V and 8 bases for J; bases not matched to a gene: 3. The CDR3 is 12 residues long. CDR3 amino acids: CASSGQGDEQFF. CDR3 in DNA: TGTGCCAGCTCCGGACAGGGTGATGAGCAGTTCTTC.

The chain recombines TRBV5-4 with TRBJ1-1; 10 bases fit TRBD1. The CDR3 is 16 amino acids. Per the germline V gene, CDR1 is SGHNT and CDR2 is YYREEE (reference sequence). The trim removed 4 bases at V and 4 bases at J, leaving 10 bases unmatched. The CDR3 spells CASSLRQGAGGTEAFF. CDR3 DNA: TGTGCCAGCAGCCTCAGACAGGGGGCAGGGGGCACTGAAGCTTTCTTT. Supplemented by reference TRBV5-4 and TRBJ1-1, the full variable domain reads ETGVTQSPTHLIKTRGQQVTLRCSSQSGHNTVSWYQQALGQGPQFIFQYYREEENGRGNFPPRFSGLQFPNYSSELNVNALELDDSALYLCASSLRQGAGGTEAFFGQGTRLTVV.